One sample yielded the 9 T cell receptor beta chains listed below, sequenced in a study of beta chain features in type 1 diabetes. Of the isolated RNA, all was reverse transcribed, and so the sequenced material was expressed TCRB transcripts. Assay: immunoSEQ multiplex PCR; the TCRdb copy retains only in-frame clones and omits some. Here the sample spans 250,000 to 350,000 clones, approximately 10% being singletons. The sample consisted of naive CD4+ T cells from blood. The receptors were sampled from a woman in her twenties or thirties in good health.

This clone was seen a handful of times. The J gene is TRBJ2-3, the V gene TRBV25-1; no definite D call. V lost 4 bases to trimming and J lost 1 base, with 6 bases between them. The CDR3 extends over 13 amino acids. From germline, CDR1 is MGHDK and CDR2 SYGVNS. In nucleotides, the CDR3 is TGTGCCAGCAGTGCCAGCGGCACAGATACGCAGTATTTT. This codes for CASSASGTDTQYF.

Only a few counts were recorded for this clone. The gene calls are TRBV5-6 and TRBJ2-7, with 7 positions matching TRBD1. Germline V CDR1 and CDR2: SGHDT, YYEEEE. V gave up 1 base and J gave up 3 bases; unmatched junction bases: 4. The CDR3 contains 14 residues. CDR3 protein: CASSLYGQVYEQYF. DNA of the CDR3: TGTGCCAGCAGCTTGTACGGACAGGTCTACGAGCAGTACTTC.

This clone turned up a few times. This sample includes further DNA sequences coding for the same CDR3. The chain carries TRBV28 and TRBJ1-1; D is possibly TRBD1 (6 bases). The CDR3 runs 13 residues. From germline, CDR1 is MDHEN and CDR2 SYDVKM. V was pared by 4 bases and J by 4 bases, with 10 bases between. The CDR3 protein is CASSSTGSTEAFF. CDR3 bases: TGTGCCAGCAGTTCAACAGGGTCCACTGAAGCTTTCTTT. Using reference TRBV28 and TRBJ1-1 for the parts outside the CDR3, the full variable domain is DVKVTQSSRYLVKRTGEKVFLECVQDMDHENMFWYRQDPGLGLRLIYFSYDVKMKEKGDIPEGYSVSREKKERFSLILESASTNQTSMYLCASSSTGSTEAFFGQGTRLTVV.

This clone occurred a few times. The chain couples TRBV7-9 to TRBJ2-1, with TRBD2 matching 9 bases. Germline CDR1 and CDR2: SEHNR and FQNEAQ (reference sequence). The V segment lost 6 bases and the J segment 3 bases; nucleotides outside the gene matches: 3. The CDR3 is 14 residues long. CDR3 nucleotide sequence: TGTGCCAGCAGTTCTAGCGGGGACTACAATGAGCAGTTCTTC. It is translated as CASSSSGDYNEQFF. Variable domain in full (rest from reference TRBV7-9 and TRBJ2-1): DTGVSQNPRHKITKRGQNVTFRCDPISEHNRLYWYRQTLGQGPEFLTYFQNEAQLEKSRLLSDRFSAERPKGSFSTLEIQRTEQGDSAMYLCASSSSGDYNEQFFGPGTRLTVL.

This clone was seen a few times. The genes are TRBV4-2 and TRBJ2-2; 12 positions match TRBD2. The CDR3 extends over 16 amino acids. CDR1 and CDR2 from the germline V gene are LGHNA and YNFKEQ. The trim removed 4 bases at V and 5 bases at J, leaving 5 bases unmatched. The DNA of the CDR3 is TGTGCCAGCAGCCTAGAGGGACTAGCGGGTACCGGGGAGCTGTTTTTT. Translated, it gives CASSLEGLAGTGELFF.

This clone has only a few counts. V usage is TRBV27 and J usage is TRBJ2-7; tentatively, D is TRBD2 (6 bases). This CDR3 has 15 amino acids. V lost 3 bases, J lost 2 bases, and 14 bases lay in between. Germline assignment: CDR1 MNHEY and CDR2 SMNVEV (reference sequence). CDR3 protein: CASSFQGGGAYEQYF. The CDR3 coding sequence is TGTGCCAGCAGTTTTCAGGGTGGAGGGGCCTACGAGCAGTACTTC.

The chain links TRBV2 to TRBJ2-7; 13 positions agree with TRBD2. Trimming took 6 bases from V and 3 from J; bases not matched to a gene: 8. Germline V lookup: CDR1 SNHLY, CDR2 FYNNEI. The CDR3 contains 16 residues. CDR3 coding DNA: TGTGCCAGCAGCGATACCGGGACTAGCGGGAACTACGAGCAGTACTTC. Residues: CASSDTGTSGNYEQYF.

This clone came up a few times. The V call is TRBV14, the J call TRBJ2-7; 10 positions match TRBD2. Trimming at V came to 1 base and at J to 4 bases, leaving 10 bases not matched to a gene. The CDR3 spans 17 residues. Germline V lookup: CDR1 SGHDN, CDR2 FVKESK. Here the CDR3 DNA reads TGTGCCAGCAGCCAAGGATTCCGCCTAGCGGGAGTGTACGAGCAGTACTTC. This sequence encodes CASSQGFRLAGVYEQYF.

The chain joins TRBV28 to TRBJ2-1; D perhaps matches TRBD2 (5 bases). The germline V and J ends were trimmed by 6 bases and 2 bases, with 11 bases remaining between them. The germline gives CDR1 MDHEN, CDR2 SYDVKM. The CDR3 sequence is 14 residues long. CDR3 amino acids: CASSPAATYNEQFF. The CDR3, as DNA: TGTGCCAGCAGCCCAGCGGCAACCTACAATGAGCAGTTCTTC.